These T cell receptor beta chains were read from a single sample in a study of cytomegalovirus exposure and HLA in healthy donors. Produced via immunoSEQ multiplex PCR; TCRdb's table is partial and in-frame only. The table includes fewer than 85,000 clones, around 80% detected once. Input material: PBMCs. Every receptor here comes from a male donor in good health and CMV-seropositive. Both conserved end residues are part of each CDR3. Fields, in order: D gene, clone size, V gene, J gene, CDR3 protein, CDR3 DNA. The D gene is left open where the match is weak. Clone sizes are given selectively: once, few, many, or a class where the clone is expanded.

>TRBD1|.|TRBV5-4|TRBJ1-5
CASSRGPGGADQPQHF
TGTGCCAGCAGCCGGGGCCCAGGGGGCGCAGATCAGCCCCAGCATTTT
>TRBD2|.|TRBV7-2|TRBJ2-7
CASSPLAIGIYEQYF
TGTGCCAGCAGCCCACTAGCGATCGGGATCTACGAGCAGTACTTC
>.|.|TRBV27|TRBJ2-7
CASSPRRVAYEQYF
TGTGCCAGCAGTCCGCGACGGGTAGCCTACGAGCAGTACTTC
>.|.|TRBV30|TRBJ2-7
CACVQGYEQYF
TGTGCCTGCGTCCAGGGCTACGAGCAGTACTTC
>.|.|TRBV30|TRBJ1-5
CAWSLAPGLIRNQPQHF
TGTGCCTGGAGTTTGGCCCCAGGGTTAATACGCAATCAGCCCCAGCATTTT
>.|few|TRBV7-2|TRBJ2-7
CASGRGGAYEQYF
TGTGCCTCTGGAAGGGGGGGGGCCTACGAGCAGTACTTC
>.|.|TRBV30|TRBJ1-1
CAWSRGGTEAFF
TGTGCCTGGAGTCGCGGGGGCACTGAAGCTTTCTTT
>TRBD2|.|TRBV27|TRBJ2-7
CAPMPTSGSYGQYF
TGTGCCCCTATGCCGACTAGCGGGTCCTACGGGCAGTACTTC
>TRBD1|few|TRBV19|TRBJ2-3
CASSTPRQGANTQYF
TGTGCCAGTAGTACGCCCCGACAGGGGGCGAATACGCAGTATTTT
>TRBD2|once|TRBV4-1|TRBJ2-7
CASSQPGGSTYEQYF
TGCGCCAGCAGCCAACCGGGGGGTTCCACCTACGAGCAGTACTTC
>TRBD1|.|TRBV7-3|TRBJ2-1
CASSLTGGSYNEQFF
TGTGCCAGCAGTTTGACAGGGGGCTCCTACAATGAGCAGTTCTTC
>.|.|TRBV7-2|TRBJ1-1
CASSLASFRGNTEAFF
TGTGCCAGCAGCTTAGCAAGTTTCCGAGGGAACACTGAAGCTTTCTTT
>TRBD1|.|TRBV29-1|TRBJ2-5
CSAQGQAGETQYF
TGCAGCGCCCAAGGACAGGCCGGAGAGACCCAGTACTTC
>TRBD2|.|TRBV7-2|TRBJ2-7
CASSRLTSGAYEQYF
TGTGCCAGCAGCAGGCTGACTAGCGGGGCCTACGAGCAGTACTTC
>.|few|TRBV19|TRBJ1-5
CASNNFGNQPQHF
TGTGCCAGTAATAATTTTGGCAATCAGCCCCAGCATTTT
>.|.|TRBV28|TRBJ2-1
CASSRNNEQFF
TGTGCCAGCAGCCGTAATAATGAGCAGTTCTTC
>.|.|TRBV27|TRBJ2-7
CASHDSPYEQYF
TGTGCCAGCCATGACAGCCCCTACGAGCAGTACTTC
>.|few|TRBV11-1|TRBJ2-1
CASSPNPSDNEQFF
TGTGCCAGCAGCCCTAACCCGAGTGACAATGAGCAGTTCTTC
>.|.|TRBV7-9|TRBJ1-2
CASSYTGPNYGYTF
TGTGCCAGCAGCTACACAGGGCCCAACTATGGCTACACCTTC
>TRBD2|.|TRBV30|TRBJ2-5
CAWSYGRALETQYF
TGTGCCTGGAGTTATGGGAGGGCCCTAGAGACCCAGTACTTC
>TRBD1|.|TRBV9|TRBJ2-2
CASSVTLDRPNTGELFF
TGTGCCAGCAGCGTAACTTTGGACAGGCCCAACACCGGGGAGCTGTTTTTT
>TRBD1|.|TRBV7-9|TRBJ2-1
CASSRTGQGSYNEQFF
TGTGCCAGCAGCCGGACCGGACAGGGCTCCTACAATGAGCAGTTCTTC
>TRBD1|.|TRBV12-5|TRBJ1-2
CASGLGTGPNYGYTF
TGTGCTAGTGGTTTGGGGACAGGGCCCAACTATGGCTACACCTTC
>.|.|TRBV2|TRBJ1-1
CASSVGAGLEAFF
TGTGCCAGCAGTGTTGGGGCCGGGCTTGAAGCTTTCTTT
>.|.|TRBV5-4|TRBJ2-7
CASSSYTNYEQYF
TGTGCCAGCAGCTCGTACACGAACTACGAGCAGTACTTC
>.|.|TRBV30|TRBJ2-3
CAWSPGSRDTQYF
TGTGCCTGGAGTCCGGGATCTCGAGATACGCAGTATTTT
>TRBD2|.|TRBV5-1|TRBJ2-7
CASSPLAGEPAFEQYF
TGCGCCAGCAGCCCCTTAGCGGGGGAGCCCGCTTTCGAGCAGTACTTC